This TCR beta chain was obtained from a study of cytomegalovirus exposure and HLA in healthy donors. This CDR3 has 18 amino acids. V lost 2 bases to trimming and J lost 6 bases; unmatched junction nucleotides: 11. Germline assignment: CDR1 LNHNV and CDR2 YYDKDF (reference sequence). In the PCR, 60 Vbeta and 13 Jbeta primers were used. The data were produced by immunoSEQ multiplex PCR, yet TCRdb's version contains in-frame clones alone and is incomplete. The table shows roughly 130,000 clones, with more than 80% occurring only once. This clone has just one count. V usage is TRBV15 and J usage is TRBJ2-1; the match to TRBD2 covers 12 bases. The specimen was PBMCs. This TCR was recovered from a man aged 35-49 years in good health and CMV-seronegative. The CDR3 region has the DNA TGTGCCACCAGCAGACTAGCGGGGGGGCCCGGAACATCCAATGAGCAGTTCTTC. Protein sequence: CATSRLAGGPGTSNEQFF.